This T cell receptor beta chain was obtained from a study of response to subunit inactivated influenza vaccine. TCRdb re-analysed the RT-PCR reads in MiXCR, keeping a single row per CDR3 protein. The sample has roughly 160,000 distinct CDR3 sequences, about 11% seen once. This clonotype was seen repeatedly, ten times or more. Germline CDR1 and CDR2: DFQATT and SNEGSKA (reference sequence). V was pared by 3 bases and J by 6 bases, with 17 bases between. The CDR3 is made up of 14 amino acids. The specimen was non-naive T cells sorted from PBMCs, collected 35 to 45 days after vaccination. The receptor's source is a man aged 45-60 years who received an inactivated influenza vaccine. The chain links TRBV20-1 to TRBJ1-2; tentatively, D is TRBD1 (6 bases). The CDR3 DNA sequence: TGCAGTGCTAGGCAGGGGACCTCTCCTAATGGCTACACCTTC. It specifies CSARQGTSPNGYTF.